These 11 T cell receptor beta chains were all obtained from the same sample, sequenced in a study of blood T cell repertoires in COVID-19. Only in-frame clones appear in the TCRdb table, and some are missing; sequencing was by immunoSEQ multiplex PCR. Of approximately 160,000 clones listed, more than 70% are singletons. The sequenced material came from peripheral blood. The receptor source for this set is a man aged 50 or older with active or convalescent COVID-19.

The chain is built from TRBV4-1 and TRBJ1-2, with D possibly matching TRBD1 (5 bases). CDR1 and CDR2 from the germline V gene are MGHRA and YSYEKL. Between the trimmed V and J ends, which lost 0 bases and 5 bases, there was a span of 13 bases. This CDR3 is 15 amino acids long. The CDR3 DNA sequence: TGCGCCAGCAGCCAAGAATACAGGCGGGGGTATGGCTACACCTTC. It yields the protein CASSQEYRRGYGYTF.

The CDR3: CASSLRQVYGYTF. CDR3 nucleotides: TGTGCCAGCAGCTTGAGACAGGTCTATGGCTACACCTTC. This chain uses TRBV5-8 with TRBJ1-2; a possible D gene is TRBD1 (6 bases). Germline V gene data show CDR1 as SGHTS and CDR2 as YDEGEE. Trimming stripped 1 base from V and 4 bases from J, with 8 bases between. CDR3 length equals 13 residues.

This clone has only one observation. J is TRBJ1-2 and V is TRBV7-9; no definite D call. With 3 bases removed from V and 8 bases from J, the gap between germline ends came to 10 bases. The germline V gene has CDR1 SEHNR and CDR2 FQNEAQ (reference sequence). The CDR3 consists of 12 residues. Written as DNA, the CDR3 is TGTGCCAGCAGCTTTGATCAGAACGGCTACACCTTC. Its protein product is CASSFDQNGYTF.

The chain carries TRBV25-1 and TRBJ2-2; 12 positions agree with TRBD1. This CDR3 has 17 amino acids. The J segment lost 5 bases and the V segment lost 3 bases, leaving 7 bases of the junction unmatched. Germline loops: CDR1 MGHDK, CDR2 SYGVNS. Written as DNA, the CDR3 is TGTGCCAGCAGTGAGGCCGGGACAGGGGGCCTTACCGGGGAGCTGTTTTTT. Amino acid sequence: CASSEAGTGGLTGELFF. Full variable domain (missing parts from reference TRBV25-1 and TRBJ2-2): EADIYQTPRYLVIGTGKKITLECSQTMGHDKMYWYQQDPGMELHLIHYSYGVNSTEKGDLSSESTVSRIRTEHFPLTLESARPSHTSQYLCASSEAGTGGLTGELFFGEGSRLTVL.

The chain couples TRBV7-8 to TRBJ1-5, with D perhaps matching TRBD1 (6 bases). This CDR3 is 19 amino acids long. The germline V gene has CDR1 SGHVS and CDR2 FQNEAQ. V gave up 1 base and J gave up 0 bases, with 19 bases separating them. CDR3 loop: CASSLGGTLTRYSNQPQHF. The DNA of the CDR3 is TGTGCCAGCAGCTTAGGTGGGACACTTACTAGATATAGCAATCAGCCCCAGCATTTT.

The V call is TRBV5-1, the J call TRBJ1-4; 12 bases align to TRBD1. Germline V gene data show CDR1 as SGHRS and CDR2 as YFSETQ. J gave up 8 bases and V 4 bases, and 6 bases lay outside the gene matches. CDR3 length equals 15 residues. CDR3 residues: CASSAGTGGEEKLFF. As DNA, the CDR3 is TGCGCCAGCAGCGCCGGGACAGGGGGCGAGGAAAAACTGTTTTTT.

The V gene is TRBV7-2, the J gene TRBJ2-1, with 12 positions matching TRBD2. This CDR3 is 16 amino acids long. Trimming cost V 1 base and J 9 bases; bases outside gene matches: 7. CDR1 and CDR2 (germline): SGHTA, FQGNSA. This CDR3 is CASSLDLAGGPGEQFF. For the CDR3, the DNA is TGTGCCAGCAGCTTAGATCTAGCGGGGGGGCCAGGTGAGCAGTTCTTC.

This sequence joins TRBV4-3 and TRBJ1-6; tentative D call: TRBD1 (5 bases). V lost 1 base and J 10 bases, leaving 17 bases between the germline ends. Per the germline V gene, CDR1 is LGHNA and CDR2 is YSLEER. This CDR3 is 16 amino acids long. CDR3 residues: CASSQAGSRGESPLHF. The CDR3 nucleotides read TGCGCCAGCAGCCAAGCGGGGTCGCGGGGGGAATCACCCCTCCACTTT.

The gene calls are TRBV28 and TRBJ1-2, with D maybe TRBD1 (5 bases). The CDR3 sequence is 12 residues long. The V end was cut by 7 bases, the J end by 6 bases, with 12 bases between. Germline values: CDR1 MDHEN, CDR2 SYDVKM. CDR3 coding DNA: TGTGCCAGCAATAAGGGGATCCATGGCTACACCTTC. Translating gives CASNKGIHGYTF.

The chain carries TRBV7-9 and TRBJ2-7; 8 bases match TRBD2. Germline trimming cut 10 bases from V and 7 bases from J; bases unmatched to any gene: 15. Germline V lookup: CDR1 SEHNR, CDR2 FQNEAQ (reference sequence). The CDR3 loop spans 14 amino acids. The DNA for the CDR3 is TGTGCCACCCACGCCTGGCGGGAGGAGGGAGAGCAGTACTTC. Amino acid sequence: CATHAWREEGEQYF. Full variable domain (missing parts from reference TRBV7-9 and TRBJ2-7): DTGVSQNPRHKITKRGQNVTFRCDPISEHNRLYWYRQTLGQGPEFLTYFQNEAQLEKSRLLSDRFSAERPKGSFSTLEIQRTEQGDSAMYLCATHAWREEGEQYFGPGTRLTVT.

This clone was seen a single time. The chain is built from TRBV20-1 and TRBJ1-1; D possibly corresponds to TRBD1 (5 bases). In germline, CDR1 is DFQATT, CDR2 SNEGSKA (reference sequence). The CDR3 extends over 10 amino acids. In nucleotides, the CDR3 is TGCAGGGGGGGGTACACTGAAGCTTTCTTT. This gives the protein CRGGYTEAFF.